The rows below give T cell receptor beta chains drawn from one sample of a study of prognosis after radiotherapy for stage I lung cancer. One entry per CDR3 protein results from TCRdb running MiXCR on the multiplex PCR reads. The data hold around 26,000 distinct CDR3 sequences, with 40% to 55% observed a single time. Here the sequenced sample was PBMCs, taken before or after stereotactic body radiation therapy (not recorded which). The receptors originated from a donor over 45 with non-small cell lung cancer. Both conserved end residues are part of each CDR3. The D gene is left open where the match is weak. Clone size appears in some rows only: once, few, many, or a class for an expanded clone.

clone_size d_call j_call v_call cdr3_nt cdr3_aa
many . TRBJ2-3 TRBV27 TGTGCCAGCAGTACCGATGGACTTGCGGCCGATACGCAGTATTTT CASSTDGLAADTQYF
many . TRBJ2-1 TRBV11-2 TGTGCCAGCAGCTTCATCCGTGAGCAGTTCTTC CASSFIREQFF
. TRBD1 TRBJ1-6 TRBV7-9 TGTGCCAGCAGCTCTGGACAGGGTCGATCACCCCTCCACTTT CASSSGQGRSPLHF
many . TRBJ1-1 TRBV6-1 TGTGCCAGCAGTGAATATGGGGGGAACACTGAAGCTTTCTTT CASSEYGGNTEAFF
. . TRBJ1-5 TRBV28 TGTGCCAGCAACAACCCCTATTTCCGACACGAGTATAGCAATCAGACCCAGCATTTT CASNNPYFRHEYSNQTQHF
. . TRBJ2-3 TRBV2 TGTGCCAGCAGTGTCACGTGGGGTATGGGATATACGCAGTATTTT CASSVTWGMGYTQYF
medium-sized TRBD2 TRBJ2-7 TRBV20-1 TGCAGTGCTAGAGATCCAGGGACTAGCGGGAGCTACGAGCAGTACTTC CSARDPGTSGSYEQYF
many . TRBJ1-4 TRBV19 TGTGCCAGTAGTACGGCAGGGGTTTTTGAAAAACTGTTTTTT CASSTAGVFEKLFF
. . TRBJ2-2 TRBV2 TGTGCCAGCATGAAAGTTCCGAACACCGGGGAGCTGTTTTTT CASMKVPNTGELFF
many . TRBJ2-1 TRBV19 TGTGCCAGTAGTAATTTCAATGAGCAGTTCTTC CASSNFNEQFF
. . TRBJ2-3 TRBV7-6 TGTGCCAGCAGCTTAGAACGGGAGCGTGCAGATACGCAGTATTTT CASSLERERADTQYF
. . TRBJ2-3 TRBV7-3 TGCGCCAGCAGCTCACTAACATGCACAGATACGCAGTATTTT CASSSLTCTDTQYF
many . TRBJ1-3 TRBV6-4 TGTGCCAGCAGTGACGTACAGGGCTCTGGAAACACCATATATTTT CASSDVQGSGNTIYF
many . TRBJ2-3 TRBV11-2 TGTGCCAGCAGCTCATCGGGGGCCCCAGATACGCAGTATTTT CASSSSGAPDTQYF
. TRBD2 TRBJ2-2 TRBV20-1 TGCAGTGCTACAAGCGGGGCGAACACCGGGGAGCTGTTTTTT CSATSGANTGELFF
many . TRBJ1-3 TRBV16 TGTGCCAGCAGCCGGAACTCTGGAAACACCATATATTTT CASSRNSGNTIYF
. . TRBJ2-7 TRBV28 TGTGCCAGCAGTCCTTGGGGCGGAAGCTCCTACGAGCAGTACTTC CASSPWGGSSYEQYF
many . TRBJ2-5 TRBV20-1 TGCAGTGCTATTAACCCCGACAGGAACCTAGAGACCCAGTACTTC CSAINPDRNLETQYF
. . TRBJ2-5 TRBV7-9 TGTGCCAGCAGCTTAGCGACCTGGGAGACCCAGTACTTC CASSLATWETQYF
. TRBD2 TRBJ2-1 TRBV3-1 TGTGCCAGCAGCCAAGAGTGGCGGGAGGCGGTTTTCAATGAGCAGTTCTTC CASSQEWREAVFNEQFF
. . TRBJ2-1 TRBV4-1 TGCGCCAGCAGCCAAGATCTAGGACTAACACGACCCGAGCAGTTCTTC CASSQDLGLTRPEQFF
many . TRBJ2-3 TRBV11-1 TGTGCCAGCAGCATTTGGACAAGAAGCACAGATACGCAGTATTTT CASSIWTRSTDTQYF
once TRBD1 TRBJ2-7 TRBV6-5 TGTGCCAGCAGTTACGACGGTACAGGGGGCGCGTGGGAGCATTACTTC CASSYDGTGGAWEHYF
. . TRBJ2-1 TRBV20-1 TGCAGTGCGAATCACGGCAGCAAGTCCTACAATGAGCAGTTCTTC CSANHGSKSYNEQFF
many . TRBJ1-2 TRBV20-1 TGCAGTCCGACTGGGGGGCTGGGAGGCTACACCTTC CSPTGGLGGYTF
many . TRBJ1-4 TRBV4-1 TGCGCCAGCAGTAACAGGGAATCCGAAAAACTGTTTTTT CASSNRESEKLFF
many TRBD1 TRBJ1-3 TRBV10-2 TGCGCCAGCAGTGAGTCGACAGGGATGGGAAACACCATATATTTT CASSESTGMGNTIYF
many TRBD2 TRBJ2-1 TRBV11-2 TGTGCCAGCAGCTTAGCGAGATCCGGGACTAGCGGTTACAATGAGCAGTTCTTC CASSLARSGTSGYNEQFF
many TRBD2 TRBJ2-5 TRBV28 TGTGCCAGCAAGGGACTAGCGGGGACAGGGGAGACCCAGTACTTC CASKGLAGTGETQYF
many . TRBJ2-3 TRBV12-3/TRBV12-4 TGTGCCAGCAGTCCCAGGGCGGGTTTCCCAGGGGATACGCAGTATTTT CASSPRAGFPGDTQYF
many . TRBJ1-2 TRBV20-1 TGCAGTGCTGAACAGGGCTGGGGCTACACCTTC CSAEQGWGYTF
medium-sized . TRBJ2-3 TRBV20-1 TGCAGTGCTTTACTCGGGGCGAGGGCAGATACGCAGTATTTT CSALLGARADTQYF
. TRBD2 TRBJ2-1 TRBV7-3 TGTACCAGCATCGGGGGCGGGAGGGCCTACAATGAGCAGTTCTTC CTSIGGGRAYNEQFF
many TRBD2 TRBJ2-1 TRBV7-9 TGTGCCAGCAGCTTCTTGTTAGCGGGGAACCATGAGCAGTTCTTC CASSFLLAGNHEQFF